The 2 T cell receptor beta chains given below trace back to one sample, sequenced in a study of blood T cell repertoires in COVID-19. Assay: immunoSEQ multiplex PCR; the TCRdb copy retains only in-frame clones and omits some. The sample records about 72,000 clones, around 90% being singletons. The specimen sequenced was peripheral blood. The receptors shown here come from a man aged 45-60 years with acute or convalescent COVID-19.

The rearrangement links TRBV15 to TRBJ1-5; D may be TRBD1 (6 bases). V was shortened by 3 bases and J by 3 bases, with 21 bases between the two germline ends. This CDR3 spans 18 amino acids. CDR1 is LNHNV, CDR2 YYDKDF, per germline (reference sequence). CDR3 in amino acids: CATSSDLRLSGVNQPQHF. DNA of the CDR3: TGTGCCACCAGCAGTGACCTTCGGTTATCAGGGGTCAATCAGCCCCAGCATTTT.

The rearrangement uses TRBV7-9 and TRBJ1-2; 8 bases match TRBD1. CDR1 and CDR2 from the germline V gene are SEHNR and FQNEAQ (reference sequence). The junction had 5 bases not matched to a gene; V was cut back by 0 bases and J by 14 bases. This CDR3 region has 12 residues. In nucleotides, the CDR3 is TGTGCCAGCAGCTTAGCGCAGGGGGCGCTGACCTTC. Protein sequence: CASSLAQGALTF.